This is a list of T cell receptor beta chains from one sample in a study of shared clonotypes between healthy human individuals. The data were produced by immunoSEQ multiplex PCR, yet TCRdb's version contains in-frame clones alone and is incomplete. The table has some 1,600,000 clones, about 98% seen once. The sequencing input was naive CD4+ T cells sorted from blood. Receptor source: a man aged 25 to 40 in good health. The CDR3 runs from the conserved cysteine through the conserved F or W. D genes are given only for firm matches. Only some rows state a clone size, as once, few, many or a class for expanded clones.

clone size	V gene	D gene	J gene	CDR3 protein	CDR3 DNA
-	TRBV6-5	-	TRBJ1-3	CASRKGSSGNTIYF	TGTGCCAGCAGGAAGGGATCTTCTGGAAACACCATATATTTT
-	TRBV12-2	-	TRBJ2-1	CASRSSDLVSLHEQFF	TGTGCAAGTCGCTCGAGCGACCTAGTTTCTCTGCATGAGCAGTTCTTC
-	TRBV29-1	-	TRBJ2-7	CSVGARQGSYEQYF	TGCAGCGTTGGGGCAAGGCAGGGATCTTACGAGCAGTACTTC
-	TRBV29-1	TRBD1	TRBJ2-5	CSAHTGVGWSAQYF	TGCAGCGCGCACACAGGGGTTGGTTGGTCGGCCCAGTACTTC
-	TRBV4-3	-	TRBJ2-7	CASSPDLDGSFYEQYF	TGCGCCAGCAGCCCGGACCTCGACGGGAGCTTCTACGAGCAGTACTTC
once	TRBV30	-	TRBJ1-2	CAWSVVVSGRYTF	TGTGCCTGGAGTGTGGTAGTTTCGGGGCGCTACACCTTC
-	TRBV2	-	TRBJ2-5	CASSEALAGETQYF	TGTGCCAGCAGTGAAGCCCTAGCCGGAGAGACCCAGTACTTC
-	TRBV11-2	-	TRBJ2-1	CASRTPYNEQFF	TGTGCCAGCAGGACCCCCTACAATGAGCAGTTCTTC
-	TRBV9	-	TRBJ2-5	CASSALPTESGQETQYF	TGTGCCAGCAGCGCCCTCCCCACCGAGAGCGGCCAAGAGACCCAGTACTTC
-	TRBV11-2	-	TRBJ2-7	CASSLAFRATKGYEQYF	TGTGCCAGCAGCTTAGCCTTCAGGGCAACTAAAGGGTACGAGCAGTACTTC
-	TRBV19	-	TRBJ1-2	CASNPGPLFYGYTF	TGTGCCAGTAATCCGGGACCGTTATTCTATGGCTACACCTTC
-	TRBV7-2	TRBD2	TRBJ2-1	CASSSTASGSAYNEQFF	TGTGCCAGCAGCTCGACCGCTAGCGGGAGTGCCTACAATGAGCAGTTCTTC
-	TRBV7-8	-	TRBJ1-1	CASSPGGQVTEAFF	TGTGCCAGCAGCCCGGGCGGGCAGGTCACTGAAGCTTTCTTT
-	TRBV5-1	-	TRBJ1-1	CASSSQGPEAFF	TGCGCCAGCAGCTCGCAGGGGCCTGAAGCTTTCTTT
-	TRBV6-1	-	TRBJ1-1	CASIQGRSTEAFF	TGTGCCAGCATCCAAGGACGAAGCACTGAAGCTTTCTTT
-	TRBV5-1	-	TRBJ2-1	CASSLIPQYNEQFF	TGCGCCAGCAGCTTAATTCCCCAGTACAATGAGCAGTTCTTC
-	TRBV14	-	TRBJ2-7	CASSQRLLRHEQYF	TGTGCCAGCAGCCAAAGACTCCTTAGACACGAGCAGTACTTC
-	TRBV4-3	-	TRBJ1-1	CASSQSRAHNLWGQLNTEAFF	TGCGCCAGCAGCCAATCTCGGGCTCATAACCTATGGGGCCAATTGAACACTGAAGCTTTCTTT
-	TRBV10-2	-	TRBJ1-3	CASSDWGARSGNTIYF	TGCGCCAGCAGTGACTGGGGGGCCCGCTCTGGAAACACCATATATTTT
-	TRBV19	-	TRBJ2-7	CASSIGRYTTRSYEQYF	TGTGCCAGTAGTATTGGCAGGTATACGACCCGCTCCTACGAGCAGTACTTC
-	TRBV25-1	TRBD1	TRBJ1-3	CASSEGQGAGNTIYF	TGTGCCAGCAGTGAGGGACAGGGTGCTGGAAACACCATATATTTT
-	TRBV25-1	-	TRBJ2-7	CASSAARGRYEQYF	TGTGCCAGCAGTGCAGCTAGGGGCAGGTACGAGCAGTACTTC
-	TRBV28	TRBD2	TRBJ2-1	CASSPSGIWDEQFF	TGTGCCAGCAGCCCTAGCGGCATTTGGGATGAGCAGTTCTTC
-	TRBV2	TRBD1	TRBJ2-7	CASRPSTGGSYEQYF	TGTGCCAGCAGGCCGTCGACAGGGGGCTCCTACGAGCAGTACTTC
-	TRBV18	-	TRBJ2-3	CASSPPLASKSRDTQYF	TGTGCCAGCTCACCACCGCTGGCGTCGAAATCAAGGGATACGCAGTATTTT
-	TRBV10-3	TRBD2	TRBJ2-5	CAISESPVAGRETQYF	TGTGCCATCAGTGAGTCGCCGGTAGCGGGACGGGAGACCCAGTACTTC
-	TRBV30	-	TRBJ2-3	CARAVALSTDTQYF	TGTGCTAGAGCGGTAGCGCTTAGCACAGATACGCAGTATTTT
-	TRBV2	TRBD1	TRBJ1-5	CASSEAGGQGNQPQHF	TGTGCCAGCAGTGAAGCGGGAGGACAGGGAAATCAGCCCCAGCATTTT
-	TRBV7-2	-	TRBJ1-1	CASSLAQGGAFF	TGTGCCAGCAGCTTAGCGCAAGGAGGAGCTTTCTTT
-	TRBV5-1	TRBD1	TRBJ1-2	CASSLDRGGYTF	TGCGCCAGCAGCCTGGACAGGGGTGGCTACACCTTC
few	TRBV6-1	-	TRBJ1-5	CASRMSHQPQHF	TGTGCCAGCAGGATGAGCCATCAGCCCCAGCATTTT
-	TRBV2	TRBD2	TRBJ2-1	CASSGLAGASLYNEQFF	TGTGCCAGCAGTGGTCTAGCGGGAGCCTCTCTGTACAATGAGCAGTTCTTC
-	TRBV28	-	TRBJ1-2	CASGIGVGYGYTF	TGTGCCAGCGGTATAGGGGTTGGATATGGCTACACCTTC
-	TRBV5-1	-	TRBJ2-7	CASSSSYEQYF	TGCGCCAGCAGCTCGTCCTACGAGCAGTACTTC
-	TRBV5-1	TRBD2	TRBJ2-2	CASSLETAGVGGELFF	TGCGCCAGCAGCTTGGAGACGGCGGGAGTGGGCGGGGAGCTGTTTTTT
-	TRBV6-6	-	TRBJ2-7	CASASLYEQYF	TGTGCCAGCGCTAGTCTTTACGAGCAGTACTTC
-	TRBV27	TRBD2	TRBJ2-1	CASSRLAGGSSYNEQFF	TGTGCCAGCAGTAGACTAGCGGGAGGGAGCTCCTACAATGAGCAGTTCTTC
-	TRBV29-1	-	TRBJ2-5	CSVAAGLQTQYF	TGCAGCGTTGCGGCAGGGTTACAGACCCAGTACTTC
-	TRBV12-5	-	TRBJ1-1	CASGISLTGNTEAFF	TGTGCTAGTGGTATCTCCCTTACAGGGAACACTGAAGCTTTCTTT
-	TRBV11-2	-	TRBJ2-7	CASSLDVYEQYF	TGTGCCAGCAGCTTAGACGTCTACGAGCAGTACTTC
once	TRBV5-6	TRBD2	TRBJ2-1	CASSLVVAGGRSDEQFF	TGTGCCAGCAGCTTGGTGGTAGCGGGAGGGAGGAGCGATGAGCAGTTCTTC
once	TRBV11-2	-	TRBJ2-7	CASSLEFSEQYF	TGTGCCAGCAGCTTAGAGTTTTCCGAGCAGTACTTC
-	TRBV15	-	TRBJ2-3	CATSSLPRALTDTQYF	TGTGCCACCAGCAGTTTGCCTAGGGCCCTCACAGATACGCAGTATTTT
-	TRBV2	TRBD2	TRBJ2-1	CASNILAGGGNEQFF	TGTGCCAGCAATATACTAGCGGGAGGGGGAAATGAGCAGTTCTTC